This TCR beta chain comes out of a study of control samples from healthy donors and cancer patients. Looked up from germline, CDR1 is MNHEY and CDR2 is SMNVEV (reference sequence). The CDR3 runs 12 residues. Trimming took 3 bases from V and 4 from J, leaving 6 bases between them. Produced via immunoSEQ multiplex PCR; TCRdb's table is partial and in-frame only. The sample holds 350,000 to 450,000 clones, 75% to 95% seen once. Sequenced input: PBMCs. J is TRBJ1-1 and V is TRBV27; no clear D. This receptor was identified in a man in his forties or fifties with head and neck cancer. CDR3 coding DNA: TGTGCCAGCAGTTTTGAGGGCACTGAAGCTTTCTTT. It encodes CASSFEGTEAFF.